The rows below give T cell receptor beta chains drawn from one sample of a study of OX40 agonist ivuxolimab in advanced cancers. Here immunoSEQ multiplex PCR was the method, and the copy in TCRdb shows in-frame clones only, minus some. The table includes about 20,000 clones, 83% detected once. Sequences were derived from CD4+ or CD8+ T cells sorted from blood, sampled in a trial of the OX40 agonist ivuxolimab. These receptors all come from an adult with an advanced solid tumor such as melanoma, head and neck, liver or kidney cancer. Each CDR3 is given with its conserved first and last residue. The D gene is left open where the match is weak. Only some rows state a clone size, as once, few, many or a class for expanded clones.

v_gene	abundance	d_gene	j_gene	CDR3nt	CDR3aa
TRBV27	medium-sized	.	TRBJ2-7	TGTGCCAGCAGTTTATTGGGGGAGTCCTACGAGCAGTACTTC	CASSLLGESYEQYF
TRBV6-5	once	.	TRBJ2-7	TGTGCCAGCAGTTACGTATTCCGCGAGCAGTACTTC	CASSYVFREQYF
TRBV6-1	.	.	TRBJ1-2	TGTGCCAGCAGTGATGGCCAGTATGGCTACACCTTC	CASSDGQYGYTF
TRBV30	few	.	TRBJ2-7	TGTGCCCAGGGATCAGGGACGGACCGCTCCCCCTACGAGCAGTACTTC	CAQGSGTDRSPYEQYF
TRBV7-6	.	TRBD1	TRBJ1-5	TGTGCCAGCAGCGAAACAGGGGCCCTCAATCAGCCCCAGCATTTT	CASSETGALNQPQHF
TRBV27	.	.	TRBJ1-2	TGTGCCAGCAGTTTAACCCCTGGGGCCTCGGGCAGGGGCTACACCTTC	CASSLTPGASGRGYTF
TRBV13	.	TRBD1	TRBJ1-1	TGTGCCAGCAGCTGGGGACAGTACATGAACACTGAAGCTTTCTTT	CASSWGQYMNTEAFF
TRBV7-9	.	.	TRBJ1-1	TGTGCCAGCAGCTTTAAGGGGGCTGAAGCTTTCTTT	CASSFKGAEAFF
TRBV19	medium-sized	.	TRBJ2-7	TGTGCCAGTAGTCTCTCGCGGGCAACGACCTACGAGCAGTACTTC	CASSLSRATTYEQYF
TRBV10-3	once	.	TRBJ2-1	TGTGCCATCGGAATAGCGGAGAACAATGAGCAGTTCTTC	CAIGIAENNEQFF
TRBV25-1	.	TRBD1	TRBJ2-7	TGTGCCAGCAGTGACACCATCGGACAGGAGTCCTACGAGCAGTACTTC	CASSDTIGQESYEQYF
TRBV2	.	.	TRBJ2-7	TGTGCCAGCGGGCCCAGCGCGAGCTCCTACGAGCAGTACTTC	CASGPSASSYEQYF
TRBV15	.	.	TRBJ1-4	TGTGCCACCTCCGCGTACAGGGCCACCCGATCAACTAATGAAAAACTGTTTTTT	CATSAYRATRSTNEKLFF
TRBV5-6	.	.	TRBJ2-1	TGTGCCAGCAGCTCCCACTACAATGAGCAGTTCTTC	CASSSHYNEQFF
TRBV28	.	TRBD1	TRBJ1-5	TGTGCCAGCAGGGCGGGACAGGGAGGGTGGGCCCTATATAGCAATCAGCCCCAGCATTTT	CASRAGQGGWALYSNQPQHF
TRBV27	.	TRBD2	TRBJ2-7	TGTGCCAGCAGTTTAGCGGGAGGCCAAGGCGAGCAGTACTTC	CASSLAGGQGEQYF
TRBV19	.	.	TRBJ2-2	TGTGCCAGTAGTATAGATCCCCCTACAGGGAGAACCGGGGAGCTGTTTTTT	CASSIDPPTGRTGELFF
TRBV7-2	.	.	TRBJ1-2	TGTGCCAGCACCCGAGTGGGGATTAGGGGCTACACCTTC	CASTRVGIRGYTF
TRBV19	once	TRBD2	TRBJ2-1	TGTGCCAGTAGTATGGGACTAGCGGGAGGGCCTGGCGAGCAGTTCTTC	CASSMGLAGGPGEQFF
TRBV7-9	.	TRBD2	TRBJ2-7	TGTGCCAGCACCCACAGCCAGCGGGGTACCTACGAGCAGTACTTC	CASTHSQRGTYEQYF